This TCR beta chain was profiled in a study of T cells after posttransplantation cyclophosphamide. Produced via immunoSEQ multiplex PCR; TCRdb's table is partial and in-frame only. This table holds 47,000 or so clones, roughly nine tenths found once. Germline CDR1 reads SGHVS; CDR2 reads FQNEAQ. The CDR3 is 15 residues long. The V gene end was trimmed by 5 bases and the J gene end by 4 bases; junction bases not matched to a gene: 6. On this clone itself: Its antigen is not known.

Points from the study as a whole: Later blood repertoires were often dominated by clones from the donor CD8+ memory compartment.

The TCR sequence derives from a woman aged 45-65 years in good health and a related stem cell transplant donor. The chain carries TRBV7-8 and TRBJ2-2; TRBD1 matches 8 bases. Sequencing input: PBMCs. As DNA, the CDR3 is TGTGCCAGCAGCGGACAGGGACTTTTCACCGGGGAGCTGTTTTTT. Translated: CASSGQGLFTGELFF.